This TCR beta chain emerged from a study of blood T cell repertoires in COVID-19. Study-wide background: There were acute and convalescent COVID-19 samples, and they came from the United States, Italy and Spain. Sources were T cells, B-cell-depleted T cells, or PBMCs; the material itself was cDNA or gDNA.

Study processing details: Amplification from reference gene primers served as the basis for estimated nucleated cell counts. Using immunoSEQ multiplex PCR, the repertoire was profiled, and TCRdb retains in-frame clones only, with some absent. That table gives V, J and clone size, and the DNA gave D and trimming. The top ten clones hold around 2% of a sample with about 100,000 clones, around 85% of them seen once. Sequences were obtained from peripheral blood. This TCR was recovered from a woman between 65 and 79 years old with active or convalescent COVID-19.

CDR3 DNA sequence: TGTGCCAGCAGCTCCGCCCCCCTCGGGGGAGGAGAGACCCAGTACTTC. Protein sequence: CASSSAPLGGGETQYF. The genes are TRBV3-1 (or the pseudogene TRBV3-2) and TRBJ2-5; weak D call: TRBD2 (6 bases). From germline, CDR1 is LGHDT and CDR2 YNNKEL (reference sequence). The CDR3 has 16 amino acids. Deletions cut 5 bases from V and 4 bases from J, with 20 bases between.